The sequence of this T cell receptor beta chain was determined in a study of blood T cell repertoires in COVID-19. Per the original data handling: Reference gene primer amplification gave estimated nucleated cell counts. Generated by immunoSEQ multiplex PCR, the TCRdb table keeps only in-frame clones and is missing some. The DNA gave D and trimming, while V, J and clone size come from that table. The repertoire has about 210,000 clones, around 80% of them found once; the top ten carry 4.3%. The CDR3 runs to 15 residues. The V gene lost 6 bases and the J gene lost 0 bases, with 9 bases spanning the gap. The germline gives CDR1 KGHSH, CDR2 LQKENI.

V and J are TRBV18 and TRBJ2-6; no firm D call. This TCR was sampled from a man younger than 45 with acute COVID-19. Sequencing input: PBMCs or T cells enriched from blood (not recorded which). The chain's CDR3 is CASSPAYSGANVLTF. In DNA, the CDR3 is TGTGCCAGCTCCCCCGCCTACTCTGGGGCCAACGTCCTGACTTTC.